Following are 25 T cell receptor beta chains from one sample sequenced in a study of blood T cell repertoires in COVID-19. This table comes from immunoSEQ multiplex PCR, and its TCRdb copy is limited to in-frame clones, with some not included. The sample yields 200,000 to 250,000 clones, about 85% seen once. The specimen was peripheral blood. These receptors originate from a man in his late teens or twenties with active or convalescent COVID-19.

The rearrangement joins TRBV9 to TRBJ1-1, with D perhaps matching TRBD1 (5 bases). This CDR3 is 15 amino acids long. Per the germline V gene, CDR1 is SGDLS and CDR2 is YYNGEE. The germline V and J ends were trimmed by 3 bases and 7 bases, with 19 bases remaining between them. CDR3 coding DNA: TGTGCCAGCAGCGAATTGACACGCCCCCAGGGTGAAGCTTTCTTT. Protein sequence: CASSELTRPQGEAFF.

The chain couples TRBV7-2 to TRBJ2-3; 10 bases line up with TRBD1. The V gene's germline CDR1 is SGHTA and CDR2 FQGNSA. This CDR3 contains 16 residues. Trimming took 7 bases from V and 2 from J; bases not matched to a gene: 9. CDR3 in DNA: TGTGCCAGCACCTCTCAGGGACAGGGGTTCACAGATACGCAGTATTTT. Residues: CASTSQGQGFTDTQYF.

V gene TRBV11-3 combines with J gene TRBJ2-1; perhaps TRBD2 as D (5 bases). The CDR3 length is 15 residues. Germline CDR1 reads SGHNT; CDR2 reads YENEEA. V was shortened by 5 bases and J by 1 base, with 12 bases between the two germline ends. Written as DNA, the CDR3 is TGTGCCAGCAGCCGAGGACTCCGTTCCTACAATGAGCAGTTCTTC. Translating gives CASSRGLRSYNEQFF.

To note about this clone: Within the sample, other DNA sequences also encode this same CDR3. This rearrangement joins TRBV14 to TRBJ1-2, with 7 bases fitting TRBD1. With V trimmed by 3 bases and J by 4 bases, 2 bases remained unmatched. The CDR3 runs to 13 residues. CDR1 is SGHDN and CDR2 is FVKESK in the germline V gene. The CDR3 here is CASSQGQLYGYTF. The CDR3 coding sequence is TGTGCCAGCAGCCAGGGACAGCTCTATGGCTACACCTTC.

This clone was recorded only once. DNA for the CDR3: TGTGCCAGCAGCTTTGGTCCTAGCGGGGGGGCCTACGAGCAGTACTTC. This gives the protein CASSFGPSGGAYEQYF. This sequence joins TRBV7-2 and TRBJ2-7; TRBD2 matches at 12 bases. V lost 3 bases and J lost 2; bases outside the gene matches: 5. This CDR3 spans 16 amino acids. Germline V CDR1 and CDR2: SGHTA, FQGNSA.

The CDR3 bases are TGTGCCAGCAGTTGGACCGGGACACAGACCTACAATGAGCAGTTCTTC. Translation: CASSWTGTQTYNEQFF. The chain employs TRBV7-2 and TRBJ2-1; tentatively, D is TRBD1 (6 bases). This CDR3 spans 16 amino acids. CDR1 and CDR2 from the germline V gene are SGHTA and FQGNSA. V was clipped by 6 bases and J by 2 bases, with 17 bases between them.

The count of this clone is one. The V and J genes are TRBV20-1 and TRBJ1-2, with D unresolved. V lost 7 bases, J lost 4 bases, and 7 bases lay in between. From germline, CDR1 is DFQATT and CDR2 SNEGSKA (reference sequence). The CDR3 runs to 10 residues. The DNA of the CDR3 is TGCAGTGTGCCAGGCTATGGCTACACCTTC. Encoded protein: CSVPGYGYTF.

CDR3 in DNA: TGTGCCAGCAGCATGTCCATCACAGATACGCAGTATTTT. This sequence encodes CASSMSITDTQYF. The chain is built from TRBV7-3 and TRBJ2-3; D not certain. The CDR3 spans 13 residues. In germline, CDR1 is SGHTA, CDR2 FQGTGA. V was shortened by 5 bases and J by 2 bases, with 8 bases between the two germline ends.

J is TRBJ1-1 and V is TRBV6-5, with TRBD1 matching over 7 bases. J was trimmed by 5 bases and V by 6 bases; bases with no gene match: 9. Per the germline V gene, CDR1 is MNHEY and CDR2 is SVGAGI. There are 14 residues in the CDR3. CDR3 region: CASSLATGRTEAFF. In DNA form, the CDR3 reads TGTGCCAGCAGCCTTGCGACAGGGAGAACTGAAGCTTTCTTT.

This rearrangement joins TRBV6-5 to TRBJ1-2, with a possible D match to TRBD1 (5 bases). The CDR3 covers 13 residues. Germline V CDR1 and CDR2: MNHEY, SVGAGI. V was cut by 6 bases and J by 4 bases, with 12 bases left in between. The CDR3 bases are TGTGCCAGCAGCAGACAGAACTCCTATGGCTACACCTTC. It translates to CASSRQNSYGYTF.

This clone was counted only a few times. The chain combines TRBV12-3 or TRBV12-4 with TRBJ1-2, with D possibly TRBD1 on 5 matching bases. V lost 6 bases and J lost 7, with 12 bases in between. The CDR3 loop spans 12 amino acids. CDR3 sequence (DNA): TGTGCCAGCAGCCCCGACGGGGGTGGCTACACCTTC. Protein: CASSPDGGGYTF.

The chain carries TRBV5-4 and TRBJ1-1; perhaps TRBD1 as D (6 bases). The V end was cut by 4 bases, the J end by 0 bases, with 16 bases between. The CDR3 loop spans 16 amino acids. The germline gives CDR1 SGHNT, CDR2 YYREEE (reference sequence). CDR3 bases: TGTGCCAGCAGCCAAGGGCGGACAGTCATGAACACTGAAGCTTTCTTT. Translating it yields CASSQGRTVMNTEAFF. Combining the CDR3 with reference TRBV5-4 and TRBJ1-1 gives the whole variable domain ETGVTQSPTHLIKTRGQQVTLRCSSQSGHNTVSWYQQALGQGPQFIFQYYREEENGRGNFPPRFSGLQFPNYSSELNVNALELDDSALYLCASSQGRTVMNTEAFFGQGTRLTVV.

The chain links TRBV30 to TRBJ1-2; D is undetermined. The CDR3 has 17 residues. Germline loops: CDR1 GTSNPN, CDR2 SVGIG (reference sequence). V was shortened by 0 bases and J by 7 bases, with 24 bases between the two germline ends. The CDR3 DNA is TGTGCCTGGAGTGTACTTGAGGGAGGAGGCGTGTTGCTTGGCTACACCTTC. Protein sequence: CAWSVLEGGGVLLGYTF. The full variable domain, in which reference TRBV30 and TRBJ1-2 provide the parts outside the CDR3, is SQTIHQWPATLVQPVGSPLSLECTVEGTSNPNLYWYRQAAGRGLQLLFYSVGIGQISSEVPQNLSASRPQDRQFILSSKKLLLSDSGFYLCAWSVLEGGGVLLGYTFGSGTRLTVV.

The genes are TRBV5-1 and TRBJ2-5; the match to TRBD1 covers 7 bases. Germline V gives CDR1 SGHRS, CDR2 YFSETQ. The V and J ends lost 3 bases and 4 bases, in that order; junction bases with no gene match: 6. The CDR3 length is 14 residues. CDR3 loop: CASSSPGQPETQYF. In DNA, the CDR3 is TGCGCCAGCAGCTCCCCGGGACAGCCAGAGACCCAGTACTTC.

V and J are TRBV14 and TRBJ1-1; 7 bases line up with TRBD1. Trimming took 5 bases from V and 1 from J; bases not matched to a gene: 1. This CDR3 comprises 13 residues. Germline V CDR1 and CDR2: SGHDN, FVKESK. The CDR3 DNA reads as TGTGCCAGCAGCAGGGACAGGAACACTGAAGCTTTCTTT. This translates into CASSRDRNTEAFF.

In DNA form, the CDR3 reads TGTGCCAGCAGCTCCCTCACCAATTACCCAGACACCGGGGAGCTGTTTTTT. This codes for CASSSLTNYPDTGELFF. The chain employs TRBV5-4 and TRBJ2-2, with no clear D. The V and J ends lost 3 bases and 3 bases respectively, with 18 bases between them. There are 17 residues in the CDR3. Germline V gives CDR1 SGHNT, CDR2 YYREEE (reference sequence).

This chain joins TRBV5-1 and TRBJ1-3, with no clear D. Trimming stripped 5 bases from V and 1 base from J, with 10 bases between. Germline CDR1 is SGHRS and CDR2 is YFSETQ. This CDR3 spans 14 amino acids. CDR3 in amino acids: CASRAGLSGNTIYF. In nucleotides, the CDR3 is TGCGCCAGCAGGGCGGGCCTGTCTGGAAACACCATATATTTT.

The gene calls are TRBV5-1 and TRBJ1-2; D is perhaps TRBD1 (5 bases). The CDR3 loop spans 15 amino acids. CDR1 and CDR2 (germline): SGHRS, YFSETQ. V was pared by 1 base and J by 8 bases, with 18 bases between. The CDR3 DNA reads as TGCGCCAGCAGCTTGAGTTCGACAGTAGCTATGGGCTACACCTTC. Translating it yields CASSLSSTVAMGYTF.

CDR3 in amino acids: CASSPEGRGGGGYTF. The CDR3 DNA follows: TGTGCCAGCAGCCCGGAAGGAAGGGGAGGGGGTGGCTACACCTTC. J is TRBJ1-2 and V is TRBV5-6, with a tentative D call TRBD1 (6 bases). The CDR3 length is 15 residues. Between the trimmed V and J ends, which lost 4 bases and 7 bases, there was a span of 20 bases. Germline V CDR1 and CDR2: SGHDT, YYEEEE.

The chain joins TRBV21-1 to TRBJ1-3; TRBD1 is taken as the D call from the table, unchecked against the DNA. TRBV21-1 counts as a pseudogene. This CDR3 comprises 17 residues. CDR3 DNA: TGTGCCAGCAGCAAAGGTTTACAGAGCCGCTCTGGAAACACCATATATTTT. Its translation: CASSKGLQSRSGNTIYF.

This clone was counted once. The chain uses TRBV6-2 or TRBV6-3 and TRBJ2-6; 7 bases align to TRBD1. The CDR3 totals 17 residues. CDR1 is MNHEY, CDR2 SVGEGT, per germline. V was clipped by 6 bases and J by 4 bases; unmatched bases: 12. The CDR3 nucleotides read TGTGCCAGCAGCCAAACGAGAACAGGGGTCGGGGCCAACGTCCTGACTTTC. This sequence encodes CASSQTRTGVGANVLTF.

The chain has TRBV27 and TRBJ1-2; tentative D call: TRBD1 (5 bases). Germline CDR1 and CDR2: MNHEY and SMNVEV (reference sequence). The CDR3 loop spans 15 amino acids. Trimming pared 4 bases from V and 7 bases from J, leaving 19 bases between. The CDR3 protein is CASSSNGTPGGGYTF. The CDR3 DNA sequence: TGTGCCAGCAGTTCAAACGGGACCCCGGGAGGTGGCTACACCTTC.

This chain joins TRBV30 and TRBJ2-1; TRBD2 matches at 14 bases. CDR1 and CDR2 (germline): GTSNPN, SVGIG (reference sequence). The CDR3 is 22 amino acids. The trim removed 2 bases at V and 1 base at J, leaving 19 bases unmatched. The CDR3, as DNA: TGTGCCTGGAGTTCTCCGGGACTAGCGGGAGTCCCGATTTGCCTATCCTACAATGAGCAGTTCTTC. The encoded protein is CAWSSPGLAGVPICLSYNEQFF.

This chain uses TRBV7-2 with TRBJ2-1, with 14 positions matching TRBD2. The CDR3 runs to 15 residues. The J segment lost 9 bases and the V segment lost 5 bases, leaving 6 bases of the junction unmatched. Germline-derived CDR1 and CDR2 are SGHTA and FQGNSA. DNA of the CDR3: TGTGCCAGCAGCACGCGACTAGCGGGAGGGGGTGAGCAGTTCTTC. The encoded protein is CASSTRLAGGGEQFF.

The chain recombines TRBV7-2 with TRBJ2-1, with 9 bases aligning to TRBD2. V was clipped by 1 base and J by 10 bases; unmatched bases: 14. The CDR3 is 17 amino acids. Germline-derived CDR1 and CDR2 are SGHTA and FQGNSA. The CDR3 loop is CASSLGGRALTTDEQFF. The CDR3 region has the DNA TGTGCCAGCAGCTTAGGCGGGAGGGCTCTCACTACGGACGAGCAGTTCTTC.